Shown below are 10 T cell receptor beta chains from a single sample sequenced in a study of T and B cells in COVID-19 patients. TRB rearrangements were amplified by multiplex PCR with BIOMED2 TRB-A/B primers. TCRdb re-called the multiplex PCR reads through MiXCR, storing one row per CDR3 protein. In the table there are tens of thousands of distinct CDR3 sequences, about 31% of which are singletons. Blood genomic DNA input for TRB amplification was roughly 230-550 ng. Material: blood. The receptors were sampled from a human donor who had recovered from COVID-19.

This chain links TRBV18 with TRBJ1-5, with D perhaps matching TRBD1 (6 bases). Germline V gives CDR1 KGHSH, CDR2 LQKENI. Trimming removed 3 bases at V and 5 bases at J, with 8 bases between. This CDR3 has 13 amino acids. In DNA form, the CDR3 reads TGTGCCAGCTCACCGGACAGTTATCAGCCCCAGCATTTT. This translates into CASSPDSYQPQHF. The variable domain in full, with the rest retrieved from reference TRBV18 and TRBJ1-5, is NAGVMQNPRHLVRRRGQEARLRCSPMKGHSHVYWYRQLPEEGLKFMVYLQKENIIDESGMPKERFSAEFPKEGPSILRIQQVVRGDSAAYFCASSPDSYQPQHFGDGTRLSIL.

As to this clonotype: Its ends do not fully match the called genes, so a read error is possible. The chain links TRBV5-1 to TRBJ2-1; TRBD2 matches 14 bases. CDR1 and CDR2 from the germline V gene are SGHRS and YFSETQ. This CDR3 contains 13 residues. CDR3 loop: CAGSEGLAGEQFF. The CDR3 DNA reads TGCGCCGGCAGCGAGGGACTAGCGGGGGAACAGTTCTTC.

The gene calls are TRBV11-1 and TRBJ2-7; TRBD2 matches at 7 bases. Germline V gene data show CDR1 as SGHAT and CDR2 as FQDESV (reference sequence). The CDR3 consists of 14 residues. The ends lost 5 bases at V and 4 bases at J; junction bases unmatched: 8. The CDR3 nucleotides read TGTGCCAGCAGCGTGGGGGGGGGAACATACGAGCAGTACTTC. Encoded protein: CASSVGGGTYEQYF.

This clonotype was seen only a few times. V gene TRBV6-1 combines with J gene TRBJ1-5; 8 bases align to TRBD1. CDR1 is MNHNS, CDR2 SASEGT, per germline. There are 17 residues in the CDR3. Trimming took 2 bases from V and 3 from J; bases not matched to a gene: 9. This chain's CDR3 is CASSESVTGALNQPQHF. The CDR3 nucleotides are TGTGCCAGCAGTGAAAGTGTGACAGGGGCTCTCAATCAGCCCCAGCATTTT.

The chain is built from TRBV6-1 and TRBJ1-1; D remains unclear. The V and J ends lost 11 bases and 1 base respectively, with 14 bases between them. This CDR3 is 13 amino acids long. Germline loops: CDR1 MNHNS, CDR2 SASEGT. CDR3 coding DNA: TGTGCCCACAGCCCCAACGGGAACACTGAAGCTTTCTTT. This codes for CAHSPNGNTEAFF.

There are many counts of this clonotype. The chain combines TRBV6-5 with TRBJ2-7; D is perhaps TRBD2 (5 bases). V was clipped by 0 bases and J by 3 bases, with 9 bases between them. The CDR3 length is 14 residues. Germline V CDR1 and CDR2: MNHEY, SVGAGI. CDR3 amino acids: CASSYSRGFYEQYF. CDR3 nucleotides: TGTGCCAGCAGTTACTCGAGAGGGTTCTACGAGCAGTACTTC.

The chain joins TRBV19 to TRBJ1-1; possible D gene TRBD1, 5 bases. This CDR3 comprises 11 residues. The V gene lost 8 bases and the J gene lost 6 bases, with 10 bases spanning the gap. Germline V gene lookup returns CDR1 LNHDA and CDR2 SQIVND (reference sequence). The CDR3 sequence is CASSQVSEAFF. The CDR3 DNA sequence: TGTGCCAGTTCACAGGTCTCTGAAGCTTTCTTT.

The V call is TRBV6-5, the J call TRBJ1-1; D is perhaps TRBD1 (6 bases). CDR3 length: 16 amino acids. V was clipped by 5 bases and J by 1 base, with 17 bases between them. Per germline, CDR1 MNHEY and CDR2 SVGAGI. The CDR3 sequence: CASSELRGTWNTEAFF. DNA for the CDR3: TGTGCCAGCAGTGAGCTAAGGGGGACTTGGAACACTGAAGCTTTCTTT.

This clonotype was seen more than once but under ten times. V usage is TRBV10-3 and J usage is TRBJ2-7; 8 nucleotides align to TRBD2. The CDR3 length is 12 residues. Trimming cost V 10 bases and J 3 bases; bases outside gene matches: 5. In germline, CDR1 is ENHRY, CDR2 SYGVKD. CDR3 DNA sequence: TGTGCCACAGCGGGGGAACTCTACGAGCAGTACTTC. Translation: CATAGELYEQYF.

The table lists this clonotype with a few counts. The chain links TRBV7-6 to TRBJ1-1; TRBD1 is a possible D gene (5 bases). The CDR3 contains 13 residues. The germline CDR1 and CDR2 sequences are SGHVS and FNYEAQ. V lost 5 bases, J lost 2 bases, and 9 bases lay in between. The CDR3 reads CASSGRENTEAFF. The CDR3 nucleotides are TGTGCCAGCAGCGGCAGGGAAAACACTGAAGCTTTCTTT.